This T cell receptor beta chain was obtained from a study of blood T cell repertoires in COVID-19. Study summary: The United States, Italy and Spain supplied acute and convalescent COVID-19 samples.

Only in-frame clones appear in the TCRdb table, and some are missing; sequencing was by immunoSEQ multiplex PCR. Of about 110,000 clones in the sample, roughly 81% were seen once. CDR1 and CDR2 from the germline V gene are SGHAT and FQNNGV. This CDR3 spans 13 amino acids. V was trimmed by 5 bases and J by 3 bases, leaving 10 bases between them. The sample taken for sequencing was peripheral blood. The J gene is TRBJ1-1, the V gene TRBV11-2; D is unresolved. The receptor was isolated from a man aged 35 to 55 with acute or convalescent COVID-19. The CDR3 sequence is CASSRGWDTEAFF. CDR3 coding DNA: TGTGCCAGCAGCCGCGGGTGGGACACTGAAGCTTTCTTT.